This T cell receptor beta chain was retrieved from a study of cytomegalovirus exposure and HLA in healthy donors. Clones were sequenced by immunoSEQ multiplex PCR, and TCRdb holds only the in-frame ones, with some missing. There are about 44,000 clones in the sample; 93% occur only once, and 2% to 2.5% lies in the top ten. The germline V gene has CDR1 KGHSH and CDR2 LQKENI. V lost 4 bases to trimming and J lost 0 bases; unmatched junction nucleotides: 8. The CDR3 has 18 residues. V is TRBV18 and J is TRBJ2-1; 11 nucleotides align to TRBD2. Material for sequencing was PBMCs. The clonotype was recovered from a woman between 18 and 30 years old in good health and CMV-seronegative. CDR3 nucleotides: TGTGCCAGCTCACGAGGGACTAGCGGTCCTCGCTCCTACAATGAGCAGTTCTTC. As protein: CASSRGTSGPRSYNEQFF.